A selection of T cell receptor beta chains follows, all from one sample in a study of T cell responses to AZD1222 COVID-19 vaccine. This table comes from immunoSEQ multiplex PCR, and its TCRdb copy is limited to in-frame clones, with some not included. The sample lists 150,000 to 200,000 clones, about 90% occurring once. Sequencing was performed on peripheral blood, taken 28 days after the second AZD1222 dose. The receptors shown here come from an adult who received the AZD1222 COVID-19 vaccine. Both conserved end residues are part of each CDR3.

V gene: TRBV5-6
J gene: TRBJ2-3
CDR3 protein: CASSLGAGPPDTQYF

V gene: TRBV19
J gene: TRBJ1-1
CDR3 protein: CASAQGADTEAFF

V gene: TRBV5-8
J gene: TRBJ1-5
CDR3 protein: CASSLGGLSNQPQHF

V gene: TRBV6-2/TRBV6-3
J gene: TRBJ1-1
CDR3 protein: CASSYSGPRGPEAFF

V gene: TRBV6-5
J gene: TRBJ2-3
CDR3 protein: CASSLAGSTDTQYF

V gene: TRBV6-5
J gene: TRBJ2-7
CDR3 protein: CASSTNRDKKEQYF

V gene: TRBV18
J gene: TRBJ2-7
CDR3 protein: CASSSSGGISNEQYF

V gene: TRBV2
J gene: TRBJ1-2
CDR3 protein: CASSLRGLPSNYGYTF

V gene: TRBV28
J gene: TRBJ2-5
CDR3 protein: CATFSGDRRPETQYF

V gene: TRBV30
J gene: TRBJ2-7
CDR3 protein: CAWSDGLNYEQYF

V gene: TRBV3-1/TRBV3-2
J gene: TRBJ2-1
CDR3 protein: CASSQGLAGVGADEQFF

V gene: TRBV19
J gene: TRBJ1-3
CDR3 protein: CASSISFSGNTIYF

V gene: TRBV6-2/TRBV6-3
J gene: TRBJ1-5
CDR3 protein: CASSYPGSQPQHF

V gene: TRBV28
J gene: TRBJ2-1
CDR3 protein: CASSLSGGYNEQFF

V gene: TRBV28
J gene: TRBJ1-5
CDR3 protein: CATTGNNQPQHF

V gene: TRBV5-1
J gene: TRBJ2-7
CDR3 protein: CASSSNAAGGAYEQYF

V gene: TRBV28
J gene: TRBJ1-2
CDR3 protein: CASDTGALRIGLGYTF

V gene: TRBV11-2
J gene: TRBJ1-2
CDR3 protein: CASSYQGATNYGYTF

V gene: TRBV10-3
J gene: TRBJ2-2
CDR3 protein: CAISGGQGNTGELFF

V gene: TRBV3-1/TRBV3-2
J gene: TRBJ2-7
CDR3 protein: CASSQDTGARVGEQYF

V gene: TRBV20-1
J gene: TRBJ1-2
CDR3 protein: CSALTEGYTF

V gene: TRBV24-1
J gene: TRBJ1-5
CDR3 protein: CATSDPRLGDNQPQHF

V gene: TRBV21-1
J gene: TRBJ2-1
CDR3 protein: CASSKGLAKVTQFF

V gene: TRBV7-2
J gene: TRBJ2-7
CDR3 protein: CASSFMSGFYEQYF

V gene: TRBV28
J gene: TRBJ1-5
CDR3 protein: CASSSGGGPQHF

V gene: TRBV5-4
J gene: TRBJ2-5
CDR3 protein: CASSPGGLQETQYF

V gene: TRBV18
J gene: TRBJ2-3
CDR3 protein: CASSHLDSTDTQYF

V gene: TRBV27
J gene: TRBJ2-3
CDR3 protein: CASGTGITDTQYF

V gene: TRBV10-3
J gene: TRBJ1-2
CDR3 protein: CAISESTGLLSNYGYTF

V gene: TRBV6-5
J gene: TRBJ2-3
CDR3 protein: CASSTTRDTQYF

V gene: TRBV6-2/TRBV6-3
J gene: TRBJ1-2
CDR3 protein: CASSLKGTNYGYTF

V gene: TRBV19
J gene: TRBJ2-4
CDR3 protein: CASSALGLAGENIQYF

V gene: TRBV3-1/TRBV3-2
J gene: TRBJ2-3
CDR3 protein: CASSQDWTSGDDTQYF

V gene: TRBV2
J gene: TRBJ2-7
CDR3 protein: CASKPLPHEQYF

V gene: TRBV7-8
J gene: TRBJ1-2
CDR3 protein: CASSTTRGGNGYTF

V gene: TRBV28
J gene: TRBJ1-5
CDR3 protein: CASSLSTVGQPQHF

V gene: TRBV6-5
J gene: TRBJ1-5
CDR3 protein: CASSSDRDQPQHF

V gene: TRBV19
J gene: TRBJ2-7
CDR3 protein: CASSRTAGASYEQYF

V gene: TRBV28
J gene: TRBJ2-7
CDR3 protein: CASFSGTTYHEQYF

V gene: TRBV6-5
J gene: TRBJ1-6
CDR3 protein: CASSYRERNSPLHF

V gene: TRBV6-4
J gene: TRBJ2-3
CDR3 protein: CASSDRAGNTQYF

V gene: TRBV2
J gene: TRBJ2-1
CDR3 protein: CASNRDEQFF

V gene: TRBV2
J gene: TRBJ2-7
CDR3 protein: CASSDRGAVYEQYF

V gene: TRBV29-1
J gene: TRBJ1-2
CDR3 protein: CSVVYGPANYGYTF

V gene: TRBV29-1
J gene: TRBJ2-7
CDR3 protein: CSVLTGIHEQYF

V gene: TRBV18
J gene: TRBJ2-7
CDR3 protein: CASSLSRNEQYF

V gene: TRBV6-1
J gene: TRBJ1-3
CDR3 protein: CASSEAYRRSGNTIYF

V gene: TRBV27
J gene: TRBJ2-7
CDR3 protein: CASSLDRGEAYEQYF

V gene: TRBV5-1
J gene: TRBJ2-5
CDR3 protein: CASSGGLAGGIQETQYF

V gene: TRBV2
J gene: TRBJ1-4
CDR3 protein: CASMTDGREKLFF

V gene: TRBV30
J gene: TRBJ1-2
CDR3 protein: CAWSVLGQGVSGYTF

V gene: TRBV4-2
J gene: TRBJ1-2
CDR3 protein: CASSQVAGEGYTF

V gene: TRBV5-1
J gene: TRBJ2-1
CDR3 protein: CASSLITSGTQANEQFF

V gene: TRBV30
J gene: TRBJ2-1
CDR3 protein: CAWSRLAGGSEQFF

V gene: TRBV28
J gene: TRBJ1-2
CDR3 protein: CASSFGSYGYTF

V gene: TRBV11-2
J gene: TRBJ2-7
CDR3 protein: CASSSTSGVYEQYF

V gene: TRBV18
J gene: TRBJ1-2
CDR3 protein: CASSPTSDGGRGGYTF

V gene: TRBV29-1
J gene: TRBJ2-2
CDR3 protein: CSGRENTGELFF